This T cell receptor beta chain comes out of a study of cytomegalovirus exposure and HLA in healthy donors. From germline, CDR1 is SSHAT and CDR2 FNYEAQ (reference sequence). J lost 2 bases, V lost 7 bases, and 6 bases had no gene match. There are 16 residues in the CDR3. Researchers ran the PCR with 60 Vbeta and 13 Jbeta primers. The repertoire was sequenced with immunoSEQ multiplex PCR; TCRdb's copy has only in-frame clones and lacks some. There are roughly 67,000 clones in the sample; 78% occur only once, and 9.7% lies in the top ten. This chain joins TRBV7-7 and TRBJ2-2, with TRBD2 identical over 11 bases. The sample comprised PBMCs. This clonotype originated in a man aged 40-55 years in good health and CMV-seronegative. CDR3 nucleotide sequence: TGTGCCAGCACCTATAGCGGGAGGGGAAACACCGGGGAGCTGTTTTTT. Translating it yields CASTYSGRGNTGELFF.